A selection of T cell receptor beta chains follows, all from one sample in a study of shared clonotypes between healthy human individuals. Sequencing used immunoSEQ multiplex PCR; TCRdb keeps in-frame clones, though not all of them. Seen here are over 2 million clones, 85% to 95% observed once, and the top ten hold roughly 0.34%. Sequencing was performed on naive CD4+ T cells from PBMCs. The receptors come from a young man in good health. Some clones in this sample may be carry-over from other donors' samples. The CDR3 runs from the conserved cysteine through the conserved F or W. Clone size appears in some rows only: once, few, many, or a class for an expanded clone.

CDR3: CASSPRAEQFF
length: 11
V: TRBV28
J: TRBJ2-1
size: NA

CDR3: CASSLGRVSSYNEQFF
length: 16
V: TRBV5-4
J: TRBJ2-1
size: NA

CDR3: CASSLSGAGETQYF
length: 14
V: TRBV11-2
J: TRBJ2-5
size: NA

CDR3: CASNQEFGNTIYF
length: 13
V: TRBV19
J: TRBJ1-3
size: NA

CDR3: CASSYSGPTSRQTQYF
length: 16
V: TRBV6-6
J: TRBJ2-5
size: NA

CDR3: CASSYFGTGTYEQYF
length: 15
V: TRBV6-5
J: TRBJ2-7
size: NA

CDR3: CASSQGPKERDTQYF
length: 15
V: TRBV14
J: TRBJ2-3
size: NA

CDR3: CARPTEEKLFF
length: 11
V: TRBV14
J: TRBJ1-4
size: few

CDR3: CASSLGPQNTEAFF
length: 14
V: TRBV7-2
J: TRBJ1-1
size: NA

CDR3: CASSPEGTGRTDTQYF
length: 16
V: TRBV7-9
J: TRBJ2-3
size: NA

CDR3: CASSFLPAGQPQHF
length: 14
V: TRBV19
J: TRBJ1-5
size: NA

CDR3: CASSLGLRWESSDTQYF
length: 17
V: TRBV5-4
J: TRBJ2-3
size: NA

CDR3: CASSVAGIGTGELFF
length: 15
V: TRBV9
J: TRBJ2-2
size: NA

CDR3: CASSLDGGWNTGELFF
length: 16
V: TRBV5-1
J: TRBJ2-2
size: NA

CDR3: CASSLTVRPSYNEQFF
length: 16
V: TRBV7-2
J: TRBJ2-1
size: once

CDR3: CASSLGLGGQFF
length: 12
V: TRBV5-6
J: TRBJ2-1
size: NA

CDR3: CASSPSTTGMNTEAFF
length: 16
V: TRBV5-1
J: TRBJ1-1
size: NA

CDR3: CASSLAGTNNEQFF
length: 14
V: TRBV5-1
J: TRBJ2-1
size: NA

CDR3: CASQGNYEQYF
length: 11
V: TRBV6-1
J: TRBJ2-7
size: few

CDR3: CASSSPRGARSGNTIYF
length: 17
V: TRBV28
J: TRBJ1-3
size: NA

CDR3: CASSKLEMNTEAFF
length: 14
V: TRBV21-1
J: TRBJ1-1
size: NA

CDR3: CASSGQVGTALNEKLFF
length: 17
V: TRBV9
J: TRBJ1-4
size: NA

CDR3: CASSPPGGYEQYF
length: 13
V: TRBV18
J: TRBJ2-7
size: NA

CDR3: CASSLGLAGIGNEQFF
length: 16
V: TRBV5-1
J: TRBJ2-1
size: NA

CDR3: CASANPVSSYEQYF
length: 14
V: TRBV4-1
J: TRBJ2-7
size: NA

CDR3: CASSQDPRIPSYEQYF
length: 16
V: TRBV4-3
J: TRBJ2-7
size: NA

CDR3: CASSRKRGSQETQYF
length: 15
V: TRBV4-1
J: TRBJ2-5
size: NA

CDR3: CASSGSPRPSYGYTF
length: 15
V: TRBV4-3
J: TRBJ1-2
size: NA

CDR3: CASRPFVHSNQPQHF
length: 15
V: TRBV28
J: TRBJ1-5
size: NA

CDR3: CASSSGTGEANYGYTF
length: 16
V: TRBV5-6
J: TRBJ1-2
size: NA

CDR3: CASSQGIVGYNEQFF
length: 15
V: TRBV4-1
J: TRBJ2-1
size: NA

CDR3: CASSQTPNQPQHF
length: 13
V: TRBV4-1
J: TRBJ1-5
size: NA

CDR3: CASSSHRLVFAGELFF
length: 16
V: TRBV7-8
J: TRBJ2-2
size: once

CDR3: CAWRGVGEQFF
length: 11
V: TRBV30
J: TRBJ2-1
size: once

CDR3: CASSQDGFVSEAYEQYF
length: 17
V: TRBV4-2
J: TRBJ2-7
size: NA

CDR3: CATRTGEAGELFF
length: 13
V: TRBV2
J: TRBJ2-2
size: NA

CDR3: CASSLIGLAGGPLEQYF
length: 17
V: TRBV11-2
J: TRBJ2-7
size: NA

CDR3: CASSQDGFTDTQYF
length: 14
V: TRBV4-1
J: TRBJ2-3
size: NA

CDR3: CASSLAKGTGVDTQYF
length: 16
V: TRBV7-2
J: TRBJ2-3
size: NA

CDR3: CASSPPYGGTREQYF
length: 15
V: TRBV7-9
J: TRBJ2-7
size: NA

CDR3: CASSRTSGREADTQYF
length: 16
V: TRBV10-1
J: TRBJ2-3
size: NA

CDR3: CASSLWGDPNNIREQFF
length: 17
V: TRBV4-1
J: TRBJ2-1
size: NA

CDR3: CASRLGWSPLHF
length: 12
V: TRBV6-1
J: TRBJ1-6
size: NA

CDR3: CASSATGRLSGNTIYF
length: 16
V: TRBV6-1
J: TRBJ1-3
size: NA